This is a list of T cell receptor beta chains from one sample in a study of graft-versus-host responses after intestinal transplantation. Generated by immunoSEQ multiplex PCR, the TCRdb table keeps only in-frame clones and is missing some. The data contain fewer than 15,000 clones, approximately 84% of them seen just once; the ten biggest clones take up about 8.6%. Material: PBMCs, obtained roughly 290 days after intestinal transplant. Receptors originate from a human patient who received an intestinal transplant, so some T cells may come from the graft donor. The CDR3 runs from the conserved cysteine through the conserved F or W. Fields, in order: J gene, V gene, D gene, clone size, CDR3 DNA, CDR3 protein. A D gene is named only where the DNA matches it firmly. Not every row has a clone size; where given, it reads once, few, many or a size class.

J gene: TRBJ1-2
V gene: TRBV7-9
D gene: NA
clone size: few
CDR3 DNA: TGTGCCAGCAGCTTAGGTTCTCAATTCTATGGCTACACCTTC
CDR3 protein: CASSLGSQFYGYTF

J gene: TRBJ2-7
V gene: TRBV5-4
D gene: NA
clone size: NA
CDR3 DNA: TGTGCCAGCAGCCTGGGGACGAGCTCCTACGAGCAGTACTTC
CDR3 protein: CASSLGTSSYEQYF

J gene: TRBJ2-5
V gene: TRBV14
D gene: NA
clone size: NA
CDR3 DNA: TGTGCCAGCAGCCAAGATTGGGAGACCCAGTACTTC
CDR3 protein: CASSQDWETQYF

J gene: TRBJ2-7
V gene: TRBV7-8
D gene: NA
clone size: NA
CDR3 DNA: TGTGCCAGCAGGAGTTACTTAGCCGGCTACGAGCAGTACTTC
CDR3 protein: CASRSYLAGYEQYF

J gene: TRBJ1-1
V gene: TRBV19
D gene: NA
clone size: NA
CDR3 DNA: TGTGCCAGTAGTATAGGTGGAGATACTGAAGCTTTCTTT
CDR3 protein: CASSIGGDTEAFF

J gene: TRBJ1-1
V gene: TRBV9
D gene: TRBD1
clone size: NA
CDR3 DNA: TGTGCCAGCAGCGGCAGGGGGCGATCGAACACTGAAGCTTTCTTT
CDR3 protein: CASSGRGRSNTEAFF

J gene: TRBJ1-1
V gene: TRBV29-1
D gene: NA
clone size: NA
CDR3 DNA: TGCAGCGCGACGGAGAACACTGAAGCTTTCTTT
CDR3 protein: CSATENTEAFF

J gene: TRBJ1-1
V gene: TRBV28
D gene: TRBD1
clone size: NA
CDR3 DNA: TGTGCCAGCAGTTTATGGGGACAGGGGAGCACTGAAGCTTTCTTT
CDR3 protein: CASSLWGQGSTEAFF

J gene: TRBJ1-1
V gene: TRBV30
D gene: NA
clone size: once
CDR3 DNA: TGTGCCTGCGATCGGGAGGGCGGCACTGAAGCTTTCTTT
CDR3 protein: CACDREGGTEAFF

J gene: TRBJ1-1
V gene: TRBV30
D gene: TRBD1
clone size: NA
CDR3 DNA: TGTGCCTGGATTTGGGCAGGGGGGATAACTGAAGCTTTCTTT
CDR3 protein: CAWIWAGGITEAFF

J gene: TRBJ2-7
V gene: TRBV27
D gene: TRBD2
clone size: NA
CDR3 DNA: TGTGCCAGCTCAAATCGGGGGGGGGCCTACGAGCAGTACTTC
CDR3 protein: CASSNRGGAYEQYF

J gene: TRBJ2-4
V gene: TRBV19
D gene: TRBD1
clone size: NA
CDR3 DNA: TGTGCCAGTAGTGCAACCGGGACAGGCCAAAACATTCAGTACTTC
CDR3 protein: CASSATGTGQNIQYF

J gene: TRBJ1-1
V gene: TRBV5-6
D gene: TRBD1
clone size: NA
CDR3 DNA: TGTGCCAGCAGCGGCCCAGGGGCAGGGGGGTTCACTGAAGCTTTCTTT
CDR3 protein: CASSGPGAGGFTEAFF

J gene: TRBJ2-2
V gene: TRBV11-3
D gene: NA
clone size: few
CDR3 DNA: TGTGCCAGCAGCTTAAGTGCCACGCCCCCCGGGGAGCTGTTTTTT
CDR3 protein: CASSLSATPPGELFF

J gene: TRBJ2-2
V gene: TRBV9
D gene: NA
clone size: few
CDR3 DNA: TGTGCCAGCAGCGTATTTCTCCAGCCGACCGGGGAGCTGTTTTTT
CDR3 protein: CASSVFLQPTGELFF

J gene: TRBJ1-3
V gene: TRBV7-8
D gene: NA
clone size: NA
CDR3 DNA: TGTGCCAGCAGCTTAAAGGGAAACACCATATATTTT
CDR3 protein: CASSLKGNTIYF

J gene: TRBJ2-7
V gene: TRBV2
D gene: TRBD2
clone size: NA
CDR3 DNA: TGTGCCAGTCGACTAGCGGAAGCCTCCTACGAGCAGTACTTC
CDR3 protein: CASRLAEASYEQYF

J gene: TRBJ2-2
V gene: TRBV10-1
D gene: TRBD2
clone size: NA
CDR3 DNA: TGCGCCAGCAGTGATGGTTTTGGGCTAGCGGGAGGCCGTTGGGGCGGGGAGCTGTTTTTT
CDR3 protein: CASSDGFGLAGGRWGGELFF

J gene: TRBJ1-2
V gene: TRBV7-7
D gene: NA
clone size: few
CDR3 DNA: TGTGCCAGCAGCTTCCCGGGCGGGGCGCGGGGCTACACCTTC
CDR3 protein: CASSFPGGARGYTF

J gene: TRBJ2-7
V gene: TRBV6-1
D gene: NA
clone size: NA
CDR3 DNA: TGTGCCAGCACTTCGTTGGGTGGATCCTACGAGCAGTACTTC
CDR3 protein: CASTSLGGSYEQYF

J gene: TRBJ2-5
V gene: TRBV27
D gene: TRBD1
clone size: NA
CDR3 DNA: TGTGCCAGCAGCGTGGGACAGCCGGGACCCGAAGAGACCCAGTACTTC
CDR3 protein: CASSVGQPGPEETQYF

J gene: TRBJ1-3
V gene: TRBV6-4
D gene: NA
clone size: NA
CDR3 DNA: TGTGCCAGCAGTGAAAGAGGCGGGAGCTCTGGAAACACCATATATTTT
CDR3 protein: CASSERGGSSGNTIYF

J gene: TRBJ2-1
V gene: TRBV4-1
D gene: NA
clone size: few
CDR3 DNA: TGCGCCAGCAGCCAAGATTACCATGAGCAGTTCTTC
CDR3 protein: CASSQDYHEQFF

J gene: TRBJ2-7
V gene: TRBV4-1
D gene: NA
clone size: NA
CDR3 DNA: TGCGCCAGCAGCCAAGTAGGTTCAGGCGGCTACGAGCAGTACTTC
CDR3 protein: CASSQVGSGGYEQYF

J gene: TRBJ2-5
V gene: TRBV19
D gene: TRBD1
clone size: NA
CDR3 DNA: TGTGCCAGTAGTAGGGACAGGGAAGAGACCCAGTACTTC
CDR3 protein: CASSRDREETQYF

J gene: TRBJ2-1
V gene: TRBV6-5
D gene: TRBD2
clone size: NA
CDR3 DNA: TGTGCCAGCAGTTTACCATCTAGCGGGGGGTACAATGAGCAGTTCTTC
CDR3 protein: CASSLPSSGGYNEQFF

J gene: TRBJ2-3
V gene: TRBV19
D gene: TRBD2
clone size: NA
CDR3 DNA: TGTGCCAGTAGTGGAGGACTAGCGGGAGGAGATACGCAGTATTTT
CDR3 protein: CASSGGLAGGDTQYF

J gene: TRBJ2-7
V gene: TRBV25-1
D gene: NA
clone size: NA
CDR3 DNA: TGTGCCAGCAGTGGGGGGCGCTACGAGCAGTACTTC
CDR3 protein: CASSGGRYEQYF

J gene: TRBJ2-1
V gene: TRBV11-3
D gene: TRBD2
clone size: NA
CDR3 DNA: TGTGCCAGCAGCTTAGTATCTAGCGGGGGGACCAATGAGCAGTTCTTC
CDR3 protein: CASSLVSSGGTNEQFF

J gene: TRBJ2-7
V gene: TRBV30
D gene: TRBD2
clone size: NA
CDR3 DNA: TGTGCCTGGAGTACGGTTTTAGCGGGGGAGCAGTACTTC
CDR3 protein: CAWSTVLAGEQYF

J gene: TRBJ2-5
V gene: TRBV19
D gene: TRBD2
clone size: NA
CDR3 DNA: TGTGCCAGTAGGAATCGACTAGCGGGAGGCGCCCAGTACTTC
CDR3 protein: CASRNRLAGGAQYF

J gene: TRBJ2-2
V gene: TRBV5-4
D gene: NA
clone size: NA
CDR3 DNA: TGTGCCAGCAGCAAACGAGTGGGCGGGGAGCTGTTTTTT
CDR3 protein: CASSKRVGGELFF

J gene: TRBJ2-7
V gene: TRBV18
D gene: TRBD2
clone size: NA
CDR3 DNA: TGTGCCAGCTCAAAGTCGGGGACTAGCAATGTACTTGAGCAGTACTTC
CDR3 protein: CASSKSGTSNVLEQYF

J gene: TRBJ2-2
V gene: TRBV28
D gene: TRBD1
clone size: NA
CDR3 DNA: TGTGCCAGCAGACGACAGGGGGGAACCGGGGAGCTGTTTTTT
CDR3 protein: CASRRQGGTGELFF

J gene: TRBJ2-1
V gene: TRBV4-2
D gene: TRBD1
clone size: NA
CDR3 DNA: TGTGCCAGCAGCCAAGCGGACAGGGGGTCCTACAATGAGCAGTTCTTC
CDR3 protein: CASSQADRGSYNEQFF

J gene: TRBJ1-5
V gene: TRBV7-6
D gene: NA
clone size: NA
CDR3 DNA: TGTGCCAGCAGCCAAGGATGGGATAGCAATCAGCCCCAGCATTTT
CDR3 protein: CASSQGWDSNQPQHF

J gene: TRBJ2-5
V gene: TRBV5-6
D gene: NA
clone size: few
CDR3 DNA: TGTGCCAGCAGCTTGGGTGCCCAAGAGACCCAGTACTTC
CDR3 protein: CASSLGAQETQYF

J gene: TRBJ1-1
V gene: TRBV19
D gene: NA
clone size: once
CDR3 DNA: TGTGCCAGTAGTATATTCGGGACACTTAACACTGAAGCTTTCTTT
CDR3 protein: CASSIFGTLNTEAFF

J gene: TRBJ2-7
V gene: TRBV7-9
D gene: NA
clone size: NA
CDR3 DNA: TGTGCCAGCAGCTCCACTAGTTCCCACGAGCAGTACTTC
CDR3 protein: CASSSTSSHEQYF

J gene: TRBJ1-5
V gene: TRBV19
D gene: TRBD1
clone size: few
CDR3 DNA: TGTGCCAGTAGTATGGGGACCGGGACAGGGGGTCAGCCCCAGCATTTT
CDR3 protein: CASSMGTGTGGQPQHF

J gene: TRBJ2-5
V gene: TRBV28
D gene: NA
clone size: NA
CDR3 DNA: NA
CDR3 protein: CASSSGQGGQETQYF

J gene: TRBJ2-7
V gene: TRBV18
D gene: TRBD2
clone size: NA
CDR3 DNA: TGTGCCAGCTCACCAGGGACTAGCTCCTACGAGCAGTACTTC
CDR3 protein: CASSPGTSSYEQYF

J gene: TRBJ2-7
V gene: TRBV2
D gene: NA
clone size: NA
CDR3 DNA: TGTGCCAGCAGTGAATTGATATCGGGGGTGGAGCAGTACTTC
CDR3 protein: CASSELISGVEQYF

J gene: TRBJ2-1
V gene: TRBV5-1
D gene: TRBD2
clone size: NA
CDR3 DNA: TGCGCCAGCAGCCCCGGGACTAGCGGGAGTAAGTTCTATGAGCAGTTCTTC
CDR3 protein: CASSPGTSGSKFYEQFF

J gene: TRBJ1-4
V gene: TRBV10-1
D gene: TRBD1
clone size: NA
CDR3 DNA: TGCGCCAGCACCTACAAGGGGACAGGGGTAAATGAAAAACTGTTTTTT
CDR3 protein: CASTYKGTGVNEKLFF

J gene: TRBJ2-1
V gene: TRBV30
D gene: TRBD2
clone size: NA
CDR3 DNA: TGTGCCTGGACCTCGACACACCGAAGACTAGCGGGCTACAATGAGCAGTTCTTC
CDR3 protein: CAWTSTHRRLAGYNEQFF

J gene: TRBJ1-3
V gene: TRBV6-5
D gene: TRBD1
clone size: NA
CDR3 DNA: TGTGCCAGCAGACCTGGACAGGGCGCCCGAAACACCATATATTTT
CDR3 protein: CASRPGQGARNTIYF

J gene: TRBJ2-3
V gene: TRBV7-3
D gene: NA
clone size: NA
CDR3 DNA: TGTGCCAGCAGCTTAATCAACGGCCAGGCGGCAGATACGCAGTATTTT
CDR3 protein: CASSLINGQAADTQYF

J gene: TRBJ2-7
V gene: TRBV25-1
D gene: NA
clone size: NA
CDR3 DNA: TGTGTCAGCAGTCCACGTCGGTTCTACGAGCAGTACTTC
CDR3 protein: CVSSPRRFYEQYF